Listed here are 20 T cell receptor beta chains from one sample, sequenced in a study of T cell changes during pregnancy in multiple sclerosis. Profiled with immunoSEQ multiplex PCR; TCRdb holds only in-frame clones, not every one. The sample has almost 50,000 clones, about 90% seen once. This specimen was CD8+ T cells from peripheral blood mononuclear cells, taken after pregnancy. These receptor sequences come from a female donor with multiple sclerosis, enrolled in a pregnancy study.

The rearrangement links TRBV9 to TRBJ1-1; 10 positions match TRBD1. Trimming took 3 bases from V and 3 from J; bases not matched to a gene: 8. In germline, CDR1 is SGDLS, CDR2 YYNGEE. This CDR3 has 16 residues. The CDR3, as DNA: TGTGCCAGCAGCGGGACGTCAGACAGGGGGCACACTGAAGCTTTCTTT. Encoded protein: CASSGTSDRGHTEAFF.

The chain joins TRBV27 to TRBJ1-5; D unresolved. Trimming shortened V by 0 bases and J by 8 bases, and 11 bases separated the two germline ends. From germline, CDR1 is MNHEY and CDR2 SMNVEV (reference sequence). CDR3 length: 14 amino acids. DNA for the CDR3: TGTGCCAGCAGTTTATCGCGCCTCTCTGAGCCCCAGCATTTT. Translating gives CASSLSRLSEPQHF.

This clone was counted a single time. The chain uses TRBV7-6 and TRBJ1-1; TRBD1 aligns across 7 bases. The CDR3 has 15 residues. From germline, CDR1 is SGHVS and CDR2 FNYEAQ. Trimming took 0 bases from V and 9 from J; bases not matched to a gene: 10. Here the CDR3 DNA reads TGTGCCAGCAGCTTAGCGCTGCAGGGGGATAACAAAGCTTTCTTT. Protein product: CASSLALQGDNKAFF. The full variable domain, with the rest looked up from reference TRBV7-6 and TRBJ1-1, is GAGVSQSPRYKVTKRGQDVALRCDPISGHVSLYWYRQALGQGPEFLTYFNYEAQQDKSGLPNDRFSAERPEGSISTLTIQRTEQRDSAMYRCASSLALQGDNKAFFGQGTRLTVV.

The chain employs TRBV7-8 and TRBJ1-4; D gene ambiguous. This CDR3 is 14 amino acids long. V was pared by 6 bases and J by 7 bases, with 15 bases between. CDR1 is SGHVS and CDR2 is FQNEAQ in the germline V gene. The CDR3 DNA reads as TGTGCCAGCAGTTTGGACTTAGCGGGTGAAAAACTGTTTTTT. Translated, it gives CASSLDLAGEKLFF.

The V gene is TRBV19, the J gene TRBJ2-7, with 8 bases fitting TRBD1. The CDR3 has 14 residues. J gave up 3 bases and V 0 bases, and 1 base lay outside the gene matches. Germline V gene lookup returns CDR1 LNHDA and CDR2 SQIVND (reference sequence). The CDR3 loop is CASSIEGQVYEQYF. As DNA, the CDR3 is TGTGCCAGTAGTATAGAGGGACAGGTCTACGAGCAGTACTTC.

V gene TRBV19 combines with J gene TRBJ1-5; D might be TRBD1 (6 bases). This CDR3 comprises 14 residues. Germline-derived CDR1 and CDR2 are LNHDA and SQIVND (reference sequence). V lost 5 bases and J 5 bases, leaving 13 bases between the germline ends. In DNA form, the CDR3 reads TGTGCCAGTAGTCCCAGGGGAGTTGATCAGCCCCAGCATTTT. Its translation is CASSPRGVDQPQHF.

This chain connects TRBV7-9 to TRBJ1-1; D possibly corresponds to TRBD1 (6 bases). The V end was cut by 4 bases, the J end by 3 bases, with 18 bases between. CDR3 length: 16 amino acids. CDR1 is SEHNR, CDR2 FQNEAQ, per germline (reference sequence). CDR3 protein: CASSYSGGGRDTEAFF. In DNA, the CDR3 is TGTGCCAGCAGCTACTCGGGGGGGGGCAGGGACACTGAAGCTTTCTTT.

This clone was counted a single time. The V gene is TRBV6-4, the J gene TRBJ2-3, with 7 nucleotides matching TRBD2. From germline, CDR1 is MRHNA and CDR2 SNTAGT. V shed 5 bases, J shed 0 bases, and the junction held 8 bases outside the gene matches. The CDR3 consists of 16 residues. The CDR3 nucleotides read TGTGCCAGCAGTCCCAAAGGCGGGGGTAGCACAGATACGCAGTATTTT. Translation: CASSPKGGGSTDTQYF.

The V and J genes are TRBV5-8 and TRBJ1-2, with a tentative D call TRBD1 (6 bases). V dropped 0 bases and J dropped 5 bases, with 17 bases sitting between them. Germline V gives CDR1 SGHTS, CDR2 YDEGEE. The CDR3 consists of 16 residues. CDR3 coding DNA: TGTGCCAGCAGCTTGGGATGGCAGGGGATCGTTTATGGCTACACCTTC. As protein: CASSLGWQGIVYGYTF.

The V call is TRBV13, the J call TRBJ1-3, with 11 bases that match TRBD1. Per germline, CDR1 PRHDT and CDR2 FYEKMQ (reference sequence). V was pared by 6 bases and J by 8 bases, with 9 bases of the junction left unmatched. The CDR3 sequence is 15 residues long. CDR3 amino acids: CASSNRDRGWDTIYF. The DNA for the CDR3 is TGTGCCAGCAGTAACCGGGACAGGGGGTGGGACACCATATATTTT. The full variable domain, rest sourced from reference TRBV13 and TRBJ1-3, is AAGVIQSPRHLIKEKRETATLKCYPIPRHDTVYWYQQGPGQDPQFLISFYEKMQSDKGSIPDRFSAQQFSDYHSELNMSSLELGDSALYFCASSNRDRGWDTIYFGEGSWLTVV.

The chain combines TRBV2 with TRBJ1-1; TRBD1 agrees at 12 bases. CDR1 and CDR2 (germline): SNHLY, FYNNEI. V shed 10 bases and J 5 bases; nucleotides not matched to a gene: 5. CDR3 length equals 13 residues. CDR3 nucleotides: TGTGCCATCCGGGACAGGGGGCGGACTGAAGCTTTCTTT. Translating it yields CAIRDRGRTEAFF.

V and J are TRBV9 and TRBJ2-3; 11 bases agree with TRBD2. The CDR3 extends over 14 amino acids. The ends lost 0 bases at V and 6 bases at J; junction bases unmatched: 0. Germline CDR1 and CDR2: SGDLS and YYNGEE. Here the CDR3 reads CASSVASGGDTQYF. In nucleotides, the CDR3 is TGTGCCAGCAGCGTAGCTAGCGGGGGGGATACGCAGTATTTT.

This clone was found a few times. The chain couples TRBV2 to TRBJ1-5; a possible D gene is TRBD1 (5 bases). From germline, CDR1 is SNHLY and CDR2 FYNNEI. V lost 6 bases and J 1 base, leaving 10 bases between the germline ends. The CDR3 length is 14 residues. The CDR3 DNA reads TGTGCCAGCAGGCAACGACAGAGCAATCAGCCCCAGCATTTT. It specifies CASRQRQSNQPQHF.

The chain is built from TRBV5-4 and TRBJ1-4; a possible D gene is TRBD1 (6 bases). The CDR3 extends over 14 amino acids. V lost 0 bases and J lost 4, with 7 bases in between. CDR1 is SGHNT and CDR2 is YYREEE in the germline V gene (reference sequence). DNA of the CDR3: TGTGCCAGCAGCTTGGACAGGGATAATGAAAAACTGTTTTTT. It encodes CASSLDRDNEKLFF.

The V and J genes are TRBV9 and TRBJ2-3; D call uncertain. The CDR3 totals 17 residues. V was clipped by 4 bases and J by 0 bases, with 18 bases between them. The germline CDR1 and CDR2 sequences are SGDLS and YYNGEE. The CDR3 protein is CASSYLSADASTDTQYF. CDR3 nucleotides: TGTGCCAGCAGCTACCTGAGCGCCGACGCTAGCACAGATACGCAGTATTTT.

V and J are TRBV6-5 and TRBJ1-2, with 9 nucleotides matching TRBD1. This CDR3 is 16 amino acids long. CDR1 MNHEY and CDR2 SVGAGI come from the germline V gene. V trimming: 0 bases; J trimming: 8 bases; junction bases outside the gene matches: 10. CDR3 sequence: CASSYSGQGGIGGYTF. CDR3 nucleotide sequence: TGTGCCAGCAGTTACTCGGGACAGGGAGGAATTGGCGGCTACACCTTC.

A note on this clone: The sample carries other DNA sequences with the same CDR3. The chain carries TRBV9 and TRBJ2-3, with TRBD2 as a possible D gene (6 bases). CDR1 and CDR2 (germline): SGDLS, YYNGEE. This CDR3 has 15 residues. V lost 0 bases and J lost 0, with 8 bases in between. CDR3 amino acids: CASSVGGASTDTQYF. The CDR3 DNA sequence: TGTGCCAGCAGCGTAGGCGGGGCGAGCACAGATACGCAGTATTTT.

The chain links TRBV28 to TRBJ2-7; D is perhaps TRBD1 (6 bases). The CDR3 consists of 13 residues. V gave up 6 bases and J gave up 2 bases, with 11 bases separating them. Germline CDR1 and CDR2: MDHEN and SYDVKM. The CDR3 DNA sequence: TGTGCCAGCAGGAAACAGGGCCCCTACGAGCAGTACTTC. Protein: CASRKQGPYEQYF.

The chain couples TRBV9 to TRBJ1-4, with D unclear. Trimming left V 3 bases short and J 8 bases short, with 8 bases between. CDR3 size: 12 residues. The V gene's germline CDR1 is SGDLS and CDR2 YYNGEE. Written as DNA, the CDR3 is TGTGCCAGCAGCGATGGCATGGAAAAACTGTTTTTT. Translated: CASSDGMEKLFF.

The chain links TRBV5-6 to TRBJ1-6; 9 bases match TRBD1. After removal of 3 bases from V and 9 bases from J, the junction contained 7 bases not matched to a gene. The CDR3 is 15 residues long. The germline gives CDR1 SGHDT, CDR2 YYEEEE. The CDR3 nucleotides are TGTGCCAGCAGCTCCGGGACAGGGCCAGGTTCACCCCTCCACTTT. Protein sequence: CASSSGTGPGSPLHF.